The next 29 T cell receptor beta chains were all read from a single sample in a study of blood T cell repertoires in COVID-19. Measured with immunoSEQ multiplex PCR; TCRdb has only the in-frame clones, and not every one. The data hold under 300,000 clones, with roughly nine tenths observed a single time. The material sequenced was peripheral blood. These TCRs come from a woman in her 30s with COVID-19, enrolled during active disease.

V usage is TRBV2 and J usage is TRBJ1-2; the match to TRBD1 covers 9 bases. J was trimmed by 6 bases and V by 4 bases; bases with no gene match: 9. In germline, CDR1 is SNHLY, CDR2 FYNNEI. The CDR3 length is 15 residues. In DNA, the CDR3 is TGTGCCAGCAGTGGTGGGACAGGGCTTTTGGATGGCTACACCTTC. This gives the protein CASSGGTGLLDGYTF.

The genes are TRBV6-5 and TRBJ2-7; TRBD1 agrees at 7 bases. With 6 bases clipped from V and 3 bases from J, the junction kept 5 bases outside the gene matches. CDR3 length equals 13 residues. CDR1 is MNHEY and CDR2 is SVGAGI in the germline V gene. The CDR3 region has the DNA TGTGCCAGCAGCCGGGACAGAGTCTACGAGCAGTACTTC. As protein: CASSRDRVYEQYF.

This clone appeared a single time. The chain carries TRBV7-9 and TRBJ2-5, with TRBD2 matching over 9 bases. J was trimmed by 4 bases and V by 5 bases; bases with no gene match: 14. This CDR3 is 17 amino acids long. The germline CDR1 and CDR2 sequences are SEHNR and FQNEAQ (reference sequence). The CDR3 here is CASSGFAGGISGETQYF. The CDR3 coding sequence is TGTGCCAGCAGCGGCTTTGCGGGGGGGATATCAGGAGAGACCCAGTACTTC.

The V and J genes are TRBV6-5 and TRBJ2-7; 7 bases map to TRBD2. Germline CDR1 and CDR2: MNHEY and SVGAGI. This CDR3 contains 16 residues. The V segment lost 0 bases and the J segment 1 base; nucleotides outside the gene matches: 6. In nucleotides, the CDR3 is TGTGCCAGCAGTTACTCGAGGGAGGGGATGTCCTACGAGCAGTACTTC. Translating it yields CASSYSREGMSYEQYF.

This rearrangement joins TRBV5-1 to TRBJ2-2; D might be TRBD2 (6 bases). Trimming left V 0 bases short and J 0 bases short, with 15 bases between. The CDR3 spans 18 residues. In germline, CDR1 is SGHRS, CDR2 YFSETQ. CDR3 DNA sequence: TGCGCCAGCAGCTTGGCCGCGGGGATCCTTGCGAACACCGGGGAGCTGTTTTTT. Translated, it gives CASSLAAGILANTGELFF.

This clone was observed once. The chain couples TRBV4-2 to TRBJ1-6; D not certain. Germline V gene sequence: CDR1 LGHNA, CDR2 YNFKEQ. Trimming pared 1 base from V and 9 bases from J, leaving 13 bases between. This CDR3 contains 15 residues. This chain's CDR3 is CASSQVLVSGSPLHF. Here the CDR3 DNA reads TGTGCCAGCAGCCAAGTATTAGTCTCGGGTTCACCCCTCCACTTT.

The sample holds one count of this clone. J is TRBJ1-5 and V is TRBV21-1; TRBD1, the D gene given by the table, was not confirmed from the DNA. TRBV21-1 is tagged as a pseudogene. The CDR3 contains 15 residues. CDR3 DNA: TGTGCCAGCAGCGGCGGCAGGGGTAGCAATCAGCCCCAGCATTTT. This codes for CASSGGRGSNQPQHF.

This chain joins TRBV27 and TRBJ1-5; D gene ambiguous. This CDR3 is built from 16 residues. Germline assignment: CDR1 MNHEY and CDR2 SMNVEV (reference sequence). V was cut by 2 bases and J by 0 bases, with 11 bases left in between. CDR3 nucleotides: TGTGCCAGCAGTTTAAAACGAGGATATAGCAATCAGCCCCAGCATTTT. It translates to CASSLKRGYSNQPQHF.

The chain is built from TRBV14 and TRBJ1-2; TRBD1 agrees at 7 bases. The CDR3 has 16 residues. Germline values: CDR1 SGHDN, CDR2 FVKESK. V dropped 2 bases and J dropped 4; count of bases not matched to a gene: 10. The CDR3 reads CASSQTNRGRAYGYTF. The CDR3 DNA follows: TGTGCCAGCAGCCAAACAAACAGGGGTAGGGCCTATGGCTACACCTTC.

The chain uses TRBV28 and TRBJ2-3; 10 bases align to TRBD2. After removal of 7 bases from V and 3 bases from J, the junction contained 10 bases not matched to a gene. CDR1 and CDR2 (germline): MDHEN, SYDVKM. The CDR3 is made up of 16 amino acids. The CDR3: CASTSPETSGTDTQYF. CDR3 DNA sequence: TGTGCCAGCACCTCGCCCGAGACTAGCGGGACAGATACGCAGTATTTT.

This clone showed up just a few times. The chain employs TRBV4-1 and TRBJ2-1; no definite D call. This CDR3 is built from 13 residues. Between the trimmed V and J ends, which lost 0 bases and 6 bases, there was a span of 6 bases. Germline-derived CDR1 and CDR2 are MGHRA and YSYEKL. CDR3: CASSQDLGNEQFF. The CDR3 DNA follows: TGCGCCAGCAGCCAAGATCTAGGCAATGAGCAGTTCTTC.

The rearrangement links TRBV25-1 to TRBJ1-2; D remains unclear. The CDR3 loop spans 14 amino acids. Germline V gene data show CDR1 as MGHDK and CDR2 as SYGVNS. Trimming took 10 bases from V and 2 from J, leaving 17 bases between them. In DNA, the CDR3 is TGTGCCACCCAGGACGGGAGATTGAACTATGGCTACACCTTC. It codes for CATQDGRLNYGYTF.

This chain links TRBV5-4 with TRBJ2-7; D might be TRBD1 (6 bases). CDR1 is SGHNT and CDR2 is YYREEE in the germline V gene (reference sequence). Trimming took off 3 bases at V and 1 base at J, with 8 bases between the two ends. The CDR3 runs to 13 residues. The CDR3 nucleotides are TGTGCCAGCAGCTGGGGGACATCCTACGAGCAGTACTTC. Protein sequence: CASSWGTSYEQYF.

J is TRBJ2-1 and V is TRBV15; TRBD2 agrees at 13 bases. Looked up from germline, CDR1 is LNHNV and CDR2 is YYDKDF (reference sequence). The CDR3 covers 15 residues. The V gene end was trimmed by 0 bases and the J gene end by 10 bases; junction bases not matched to a gene: 3. In DNA, the CDR3 is TGTGCCACCAGCAGAGATACTAGCGGGGGGGCGGAGCAGTTCTTC. Its translation: CATSRDTSGGAEQFF.

V and J are TRBV19 and TRBJ1-1; 9 bases agree with TRBD1. The junction had 3 bases not matched to a gene; V was cut back by 3 bases and J by 4 bases. Per the germline V gene, CDR1 is LNHDA and CDR2 is SQIVND (reference sequence). This CDR3 has 14 amino acids. CDR3 in amino acids: CASSIRQGGTEAFF. The CDR3 DNA reads TGTGCCAGTAGTATCCGACAGGGGGGCACTGAAGCTTTCTTT.

This rearrangement joins TRBV28 to TRBJ2-5; D is unclear. Germline-derived CDR1 and CDR2 are MDHEN and SYDVKM. Trimming shortened V by 9 bases and J by 4 bases, and 12 bases separated the two germline ends. This CDR3 comprises 12 residues. The CDR3 is CASVSPGETQYF. As DNA, the CDR3 is TGTGCCAGTGTTAGCCCCGGAGAGACCCAGTACTTC. The variable domain in full, with the rest retrieved from reference TRBV28 and TRBJ2-5, is DVKVTQSSRYLVKRTGEKVFLECVQDMDHENMFWYRQDPGLGLRLIYFSYDVKMKEKGDIPEGYSVSREKKERFSLILESASTNQTSMYLCASVSPGETQYFGPGTRLLVL.

The gene calls are TRBV11-2 and TRBJ2-2, with D unresolved. CDR1 SGHAT and CDR2 FQNNGV come from the germline V gene. CDR3 length equals 12 residues. V gave up 3 bases and J gave up 6 bases, with 5 bases separating them. Here the CDR3 DNA reads TGTGCCAGCAGCTTCCCTTCCGGGGAGCTGTTTTTT. This gives the protein CASSFPSGELFF.

This chain joins TRBV7-2 and TRBJ2-6, with D hard to call. The V end was cut by 1 base, the J end by 0 bases, with 10 bases between. Germline CDR1 and CDR2: SGHTA and FQGNSA. CDR3 length: 17 amino acids. CDR3 in amino acids: CASSLDSSYSGANVLTF. Here the CDR3 DNA reads TGTGCCAGCAGCTTAGACTCGTCTTACTCTGGGGCCAACGTCCTGACTTTC. The full variable domain, in which reference TRBV7-2 and TRBJ2-6 provide the parts outside the CDR3, is GAGVSQSPSNKVTEKGKDVELRCDPISGHTALYWYRQSLGQGLEFLIYFQGNSAPDKSGLPSDRFSAERTGGSVSTLTIQRTQQEDSAVYLCASSLDSSYSGANVLTFGAGSRLTVL.

A single count supports this clone. The rearrangement joins TRBV5-1 to TRBJ1-2, with unresolved D. Trimming cost V 0 bases and J 6 bases, with 9 bases left between them. The germline gives CDR1 SGHRS, CDR2 YFSETQ. The CDR3 is made up of 13 amino acids. CDR3 DNA: TGCGCCAGCAGCTTGGACCACGGGAATGGCTACACCTTC. The encoded protein is CASSLDHGNGYTF.

The chain has TRBV7-8 and TRBJ2-3; 7 bases map to TRBD2. CDR1 is SGHVS, CDR2 FQNEAQ, per germline. With V trimmed by 8 bases and J by 0 bases, 8 bases remained unmatched. The CDR3 extends over 15 amino acids. CDR3 DNA: TGTGCCAGCGCCTGGGGAGGGACTAGCACAGATACGCAGTATTTT. It is translated as CASAWGGTSTDTQYF.

The V gene is TRBV21-1, the J gene TRBJ2-7; TRBD1, as called in the table, went unchecked against the DNA. TRBV21-1 is marked as a pseudogene. The CDR3 is made up of 17 amino acids. The CDR3 DNA reads as TGTGCCAGCAGCAAGTCGGGACAGCCATTCCAACCCTACGAGCAGTACTTC. This encodes CASSKSGQPFQPYEQYF.

The chain joins TRBV3-1 (or the pseudogene TRBV3-2) to TRBJ2-2; D is unclear. V lost 0 bases, J lost 4 bases, and 9 bases lay in between. Germline CDR1 is LGHDT and CDR2 is YNNKEL (reference sequence). The CDR3 sequence is 15 residues long. For the CDR3, the DNA is TGTGCCAGCAGCCAAGATCGAGCTGTCACCGGGGAGCTGTTTTTT. Translation gives CASSQDRAVTGELFF.

The chain employs TRBV19 and TRBJ2-2; TRBD2 is a possible D gene (6 bases). Germline V gives CDR1 LNHDA, CDR2 SQIVND (reference sequence). The CDR3 runs 14 residues. V lost 6 bases and J 1 base, leaving 9 bases between the germline ends. This CDR3 reads CASRDYLNTGELFF. CDR3 coding DNA: TGTGCCAGTAGGGACTACCTGAACACCGGGGAGCTGTTTTTT.

V gene TRBV20-1 combines with J gene TRBJ2-1, with unresolved D. This CDR3 has 11 amino acids. Trimming pared 4 bases from V and 10 bases from J, leaving 11 bases between. Germline V gives CDR1 DFQATT, CDR2 SNEGSKA (reference sequence). CDR3 amino acids: CSAKSNREQFF. CDR3 DNA sequence: TGCAGTGCTAAGTCCAACCGGGAGCAGTTCTTC.

This chain links TRBV2 with TRBJ1-1, with 8 bases lining up with TRBD1. This CDR3 is 15 amino acids long. Germline CDR1 SNHLY, CDR2 FYNNEI. Losses at the gene ends were 6 bases for V and 0 bases for J; bases not matched to a gene: 6. The CDR3 here is CASRMDRAVNTEAFF. CDR3 DNA: TGTGCCAGCAGGATGGACAGGGCGGTGAACACTGAAGCTTTCTTT.

The V gene is TRBV10-3, the J gene TRBJ2-1, with 7 positions matching TRBD2. This CDR3 comprises 15 residues. CDR1 is ENHRY and CDR2 is SYGVKD in the germline V gene. The V segment lost 2 bases and the J segment 7 bases; nucleotides outside the gene matches: 8. CDR3 coding DNA: TGTGCCATCAGTGAGGTCTCCAAAGCGGGGAATGAGCAGTTCTTC. It yields the protein CAISEVSKAGNEQFF.

V and J are TRBV6-4 and TRBJ1-2; 7 bases map to TRBD1. With 2 bases clipped from V and 8 bases from J, the junction kept 8 bases outside the gene matches. The CDR3 runs 14 residues. Germline lookup yields CDR1 MRHNA and CDR2 SNTAGT. The CDR3 spells CASSDRTGVKGYTF. The CDR3, as DNA: TGTGCCAGCAGTGACCGTACAGGGGTGAAGGGCTACACCTTC.

V and J are TRBV11-1 and TRBJ2-2; TRBD1 might be the D (5 bases). This CDR3 is 14 amino acids long. Germline loops: CDR1 SGHAT, CDR2 FQDESV (reference sequence). Trimming stripped 5 bases from V and 6 bases from J, with 13 bases between. The CDR3 region is CASSQNQGSGELFF. In DNA, the CDR3 is TGTGCCAGCAGCCAAAACCAGGGATCCGGGGAGCTGTTTTTT.

The CDR3 here is CASSAGTGGPTNEKLFF. The DNA for the CDR3 is TGTGCCAGCAGCGCGGGGACAGGGGGCCCAACTAATGAAAAACTGTTTTTT. The chain links TRBV9 to TRBJ1-4; 12 bases map to TRBD1. The trim removed 3 bases at V and 0 bases at J, leaving 3 bases unmatched. Germline CDR1 reads SGDLS; CDR2 reads YYNGEE. This CDR3 contains 17 residues.